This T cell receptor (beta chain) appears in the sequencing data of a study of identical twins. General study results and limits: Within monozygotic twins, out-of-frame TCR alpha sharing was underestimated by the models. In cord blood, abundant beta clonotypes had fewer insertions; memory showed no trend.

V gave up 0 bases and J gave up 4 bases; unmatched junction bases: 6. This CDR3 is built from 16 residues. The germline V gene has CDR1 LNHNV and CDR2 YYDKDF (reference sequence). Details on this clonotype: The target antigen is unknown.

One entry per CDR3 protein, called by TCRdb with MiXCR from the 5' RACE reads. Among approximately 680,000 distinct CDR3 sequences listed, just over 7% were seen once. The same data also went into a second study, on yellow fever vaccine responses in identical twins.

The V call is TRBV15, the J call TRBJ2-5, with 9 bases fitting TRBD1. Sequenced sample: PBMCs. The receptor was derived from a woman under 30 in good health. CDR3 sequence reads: CATSRDQGQGRETQYF. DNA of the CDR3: TGTGCCACCAGCAGAGATCAGGGACAGGGTAGAGAGACCCAGTACTTC.